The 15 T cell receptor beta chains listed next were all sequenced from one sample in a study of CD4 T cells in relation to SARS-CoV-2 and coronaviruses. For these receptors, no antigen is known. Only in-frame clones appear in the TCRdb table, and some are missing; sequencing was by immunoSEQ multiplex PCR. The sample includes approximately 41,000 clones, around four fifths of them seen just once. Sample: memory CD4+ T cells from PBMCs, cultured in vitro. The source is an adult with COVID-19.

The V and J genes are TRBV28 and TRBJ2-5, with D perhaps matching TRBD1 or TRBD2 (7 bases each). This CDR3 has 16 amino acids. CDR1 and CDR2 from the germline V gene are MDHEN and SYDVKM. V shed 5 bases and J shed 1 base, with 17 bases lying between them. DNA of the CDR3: TGTGCCAGCAGTATCCGGGGAGGGGGCCGCCAAGAGACCCAGTACTTC. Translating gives CASSIRGGGRQETQYF.

CDR3 amino acids: CASSPGLDVGNTIYF. The CDR3 region has the DNA TGTGCCAGCTCACCAGGTCTGGACGTTGGAAACACCATATATTTT. This rearrangement joins TRBV18 to TRBJ1-3; no firm D call. Trimming left V 2 bases short and J 3 bases short, with 11 bases between. The germline CDR1 and CDR2 sequences are KGHSH and LQKENI. There are 15 residues in the CDR3. The full variable domain, completed using reference TRBV18 and TRBJ1-3, is NAGVMQNPRHLVRRRGQEARLRCSPMKGHSHVYWYRQLPEEGLKFMVYLQKENIIDESGMPKERFSAEFPKEGPSILRIQQVVRGDSAAYFCASSPGLDVGNTIYFGEGSWLTVV.

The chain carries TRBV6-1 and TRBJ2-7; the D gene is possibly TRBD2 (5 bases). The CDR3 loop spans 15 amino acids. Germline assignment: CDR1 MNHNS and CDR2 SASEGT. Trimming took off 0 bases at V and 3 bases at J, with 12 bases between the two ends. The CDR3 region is CASSEALRTDYEQYF. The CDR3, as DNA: TGTGCCAGCAGTGAAGCGCTTCGGACTGACTACGAGCAGTACTTC.

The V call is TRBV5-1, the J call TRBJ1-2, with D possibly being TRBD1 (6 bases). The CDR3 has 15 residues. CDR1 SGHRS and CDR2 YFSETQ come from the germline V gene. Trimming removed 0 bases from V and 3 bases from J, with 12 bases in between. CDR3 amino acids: CASSLVPGGDYGYTF. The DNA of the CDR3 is TGCGCCAGCAGCTTGGTCCCGGGGGGCGACTATGGCTACACCTTC.

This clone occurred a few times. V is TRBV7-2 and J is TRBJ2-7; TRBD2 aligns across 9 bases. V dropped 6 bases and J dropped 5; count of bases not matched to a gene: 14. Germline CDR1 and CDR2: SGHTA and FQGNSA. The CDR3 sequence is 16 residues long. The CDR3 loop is CASSIPYSGSPNEQYF. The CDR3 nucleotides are TGTGCCAGCAGTATCCCCTATAGCGGGAGTCCCAACGAGCAGTACTTC.

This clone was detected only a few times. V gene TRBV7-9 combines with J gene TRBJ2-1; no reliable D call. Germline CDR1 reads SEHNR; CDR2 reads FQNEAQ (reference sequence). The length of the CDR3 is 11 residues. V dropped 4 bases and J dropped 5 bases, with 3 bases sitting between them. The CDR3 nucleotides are TGTGCCAGCAGCTACGACAATGAGCAGTTCTTC. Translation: CASSYDNEQFF.

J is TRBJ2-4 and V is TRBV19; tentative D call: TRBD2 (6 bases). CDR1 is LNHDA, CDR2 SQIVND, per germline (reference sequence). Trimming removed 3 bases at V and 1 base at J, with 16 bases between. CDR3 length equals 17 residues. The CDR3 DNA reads TGTGCCAGTAGTATGGTACGCTCCCGGGGGGCCAAAAACATTCAGTACTTC. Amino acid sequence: CASSMVRSRGAKNIQYF.

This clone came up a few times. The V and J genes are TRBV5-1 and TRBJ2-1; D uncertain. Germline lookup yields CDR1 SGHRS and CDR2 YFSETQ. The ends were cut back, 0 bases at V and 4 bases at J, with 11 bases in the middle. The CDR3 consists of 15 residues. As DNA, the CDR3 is TGCGCCAGCAGCTTGGTGGCCGATCCGTACAATGAGCAGTTCTTC. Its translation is CASSLVADPYNEQFF.

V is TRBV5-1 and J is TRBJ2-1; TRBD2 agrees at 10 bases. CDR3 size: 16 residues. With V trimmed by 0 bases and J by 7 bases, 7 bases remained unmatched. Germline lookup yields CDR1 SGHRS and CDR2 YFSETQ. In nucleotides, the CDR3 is TGCGCCAGCAGCTTGGGATCTAGCGGGAGTGGTAATGAGCAGTTCTTC. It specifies CASSLGSSGSGNEQFF.

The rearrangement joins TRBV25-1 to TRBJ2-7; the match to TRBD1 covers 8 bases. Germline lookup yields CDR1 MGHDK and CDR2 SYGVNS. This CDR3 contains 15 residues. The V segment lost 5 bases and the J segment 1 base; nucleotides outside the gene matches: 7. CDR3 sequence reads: CASSPANRGSYEQYF. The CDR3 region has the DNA TGTGCCAGCAGTCCCGCCAACAGGGGGTCCTACGAGCAGTACTTC.

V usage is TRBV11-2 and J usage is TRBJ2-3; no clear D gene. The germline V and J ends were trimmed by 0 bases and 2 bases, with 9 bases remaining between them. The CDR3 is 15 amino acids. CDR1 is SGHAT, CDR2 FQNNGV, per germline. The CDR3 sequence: CASSLEARPTDTQYF. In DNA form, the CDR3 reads TGTGCCAGCAGCTTAGAAGCCAGACCCACAGATACGCAGTATTTT. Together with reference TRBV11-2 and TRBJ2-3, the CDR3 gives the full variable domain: EAGVAQSPRYKIIEKRQSVAFWCNPISGHATLYWYQQILGQGPKLLIQFQNNGVVDDSQLPKDRFSAERLKGVDSTLKIQPAKLEDSAVYLCASSLEARPTDTQYFGPGTRLTVL.

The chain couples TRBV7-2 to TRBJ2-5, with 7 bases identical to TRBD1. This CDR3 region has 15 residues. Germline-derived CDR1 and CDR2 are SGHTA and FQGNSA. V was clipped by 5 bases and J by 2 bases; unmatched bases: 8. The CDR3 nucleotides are TGTGCCAGCAGCCCCACTCGGGACAGACAAGAGACCCAGTACTTC. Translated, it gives CASSPTRDRQETQYF.

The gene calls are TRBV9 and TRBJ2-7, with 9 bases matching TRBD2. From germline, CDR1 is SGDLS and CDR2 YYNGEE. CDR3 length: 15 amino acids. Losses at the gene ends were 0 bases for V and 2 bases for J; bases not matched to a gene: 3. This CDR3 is CASSVEAGGPYEQYF. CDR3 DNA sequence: TGTGCCAGCAGCGTAGAGGCGGGAGGGCCCTACGAGCAGTACTTC. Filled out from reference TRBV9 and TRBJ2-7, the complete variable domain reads DSGVTQTPKHLITATGQRVTLRCSPRSGDLSVYWYQQSLDQGLQFLIQYYNGEERAKGNILERFSAQQFPDLHSELNLSSLELGDSALYFCASSVEAGGPYEQYFGPGTRLTVT.

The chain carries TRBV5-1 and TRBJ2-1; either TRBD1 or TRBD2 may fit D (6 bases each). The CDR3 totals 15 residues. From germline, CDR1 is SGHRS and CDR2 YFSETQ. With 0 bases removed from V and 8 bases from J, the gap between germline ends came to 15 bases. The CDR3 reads CASSLGGASLDEQFF. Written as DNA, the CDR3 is TGCGCCAGCAGCTTGGGGGGGGCATCATTGGATGAGCAGTTCTTC. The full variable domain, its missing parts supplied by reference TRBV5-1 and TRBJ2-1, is KAGVTQTPRYLIKTRGQQVTLSCSPISGHRSVSWYQQTPGQGLQFLFEYFSETQRNKGNFPGRFSGRQFSNSRSEMNVSTLELGDSALYLCASSLGGASLDEQFFGPGTRLTVL.

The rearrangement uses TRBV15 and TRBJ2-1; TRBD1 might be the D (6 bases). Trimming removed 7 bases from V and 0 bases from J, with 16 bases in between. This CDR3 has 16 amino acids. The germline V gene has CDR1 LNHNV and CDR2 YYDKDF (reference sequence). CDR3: CATKRGHGLSYNEQFF. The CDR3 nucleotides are TGTGCCACCAAGAGGGGACACGGGCTCTCCTACAATGAGCAGTTCTTC.